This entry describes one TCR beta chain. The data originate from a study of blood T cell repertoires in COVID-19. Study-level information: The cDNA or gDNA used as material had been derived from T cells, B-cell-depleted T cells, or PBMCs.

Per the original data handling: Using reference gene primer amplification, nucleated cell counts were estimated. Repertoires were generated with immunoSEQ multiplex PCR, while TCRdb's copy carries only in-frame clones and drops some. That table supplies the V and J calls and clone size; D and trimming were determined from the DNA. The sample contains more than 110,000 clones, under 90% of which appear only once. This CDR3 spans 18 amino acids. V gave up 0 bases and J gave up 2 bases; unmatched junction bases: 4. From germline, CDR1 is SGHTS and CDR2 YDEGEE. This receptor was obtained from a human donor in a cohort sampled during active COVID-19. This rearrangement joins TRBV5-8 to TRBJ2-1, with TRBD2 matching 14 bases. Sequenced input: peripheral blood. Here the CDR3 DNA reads TGTGCCAGCAGCTTGGTAGGGACTAGCGGGAGAACCTACAATGAGCAGTTCTTC. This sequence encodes CASSLVGTSGRTYNEQFF.